This TCR beta chain comes out of a study of blood T cell repertoires in COVID-19. Study in general: The United States, Italy and Spain were the sources of the acute and convalescent COVID-19 samples. Sample material is recorded as cDNA or gDNA derived from T cells, B-cell-depleted T cells, or PBMCs.

As handled by the study authors: Amplification of reference gene primers was used by the study to estimate nucleated cell counts. TCRdb keeps only in-frame clones here, not all; method: immunoSEQ multiplex PCR. Clonal size and the V and J genes are those of that table, whereas D and trimming came from the DNA. The table lists about 76,000 clones, roughly 81% of them singletons. The Seattle site enrolled patients during active infection and followed them longitudinally. Sequences were obtained from peripheral blood. The receptor was derived from a man in his fifties or sixties with COVID-19, enrolled during active disease.

CDR3 in amino acids: CASSLRRASENTGELFF. The CDR3 DNA reads TGTGCCAGCAGCCTAAGGAGGGCCTCGGAGAACACCGGGGAGCTGTTTTTT. This sequence joins TRBV7-7 and TRBJ2-2; D perhaps matches TRBD2 (6 bases). Trimming shortened V by 5 bases and J by 1 base, and 17 bases separated the two germline ends. CDR3 length: 17 residues. The germline V gene has CDR1 SSHAT and CDR2 FNYEAQ (reference sequence). Supplemented by reference TRBV7-7 and TRBJ2-2, the full variable domain reads GAGVSQSPRYKVTKRGQDVTLRCDPISSHATLYWYQQALGQGPEFLTYFNYEAQPDKSGLPSDRFSAERPEGSISTLTIQRTEQRDSAMYRCASSLRRASENTGELFFGEGSRLTVL.